This record concerns one TCR beta chain sequence. The multiple sclerosis controls were treatment-naive patients, and their relapsing-remitting disease was stable or active. V lost 3 bases, J lost 2 bases, and 8 bases lay in between. CDR3 length: 14 amino acids. These data come from a study of CD8 T cells in Susac syndrome. About 0.5 to 1 ug RNA was reverse transcribed with random hexamers. TCRdb processed the immunoSEQ multiplex PCR reads anew with MiXCR; each CDR3 protein has one entry. Here the sample spans just over 150,000 distinct CDR3 sequences, 85% to 95% being singletons. Sequencing used CD8+ T cells from PBMCs. This clonotype was sampled from a human donor with multiple sclerosis. The rearrangement joins TRBV12-3 or TRBV12-4 to TRBJ1-5, with no clear D. The CDR3 sequence: CASSFGIGNQPQHF. Written as DNA, the CDR3 is TGTGCCAGCAGTTTTGGAATTGGCAATCAGCCCCAGCATTTT.